The 3 T cell receptor beta chains in this list originate from one sample, sequenced in a study of graft-versus-host responses after intestinal transplantation. Profiling relied on immunoSEQ multiplex PCR, and the TCRdb table lists in-frame clones only, not all of them. The sample holds around 18,000 clones, less than 85% seen once. Tissue processing of the graft released intraepithelial and lamina propria lymphocytes from it. Sample: ileum tissue, taken 17 days after transplant. The receptors here all came from a human patient who received an intestinal transplant, so some T cells may come from the graft donor.

This clone has more than one count but fewer than ten. The chain recombines TRBV28 with TRBJ2-7; weak D call: TRBD2 (6 bases). Germline V gives CDR1 MDHEN, CDR2 SYDVKM. Trimming took 3 bases from V and 2 from J, leaving 17 bases between them. This CDR3 comprises 16 residues. The chain's CDR3 is CASSFSGTLLTYEQYF. CDR3 DNA sequence: TGTGCCAGCAGTTTTTCCGGGACTCTGCTAACCTACGAGCAGTACTTC.

The rearrangement joins TRBV19 to TRBJ2-7; 9 bases agree with TRBD2. The V and J ends lost 3 bases and 5 bases, in that order; junction bases with no gene match: 2. Germline V gene sequence: CDR1 LNHDA, CDR2 SQIVND (reference sequence). CDR3 length: 13 amino acids. CDR3 DNA sequence: TGTGCCAGTAGTATCGCGGGAGGGGACGAGCAGTACTTC. Translated: CASSIAGGDEQYF. Looking up the rest from reference TRBV19 and TRBJ2-7 gives the full variable domain: DGGITQSPKYLFRKEGQNVTLSCEQNLNHDAMYWYRQDPGQGLRLIYYSQIVNDFQKGDIAEGYSVSREKKESFPLTVTSAQKNPTAFYLCASSIAGGDEQYFGPGTRLTVT.

The gene calls are TRBV19 and TRBJ1-1; TRBD1 is a possible D gene (5 bases). There are 15 residues in the CDR3. V lost 3 bases and J 5 bases, leaving 16 bases between the germline ends. Looked up from germline, CDR1 is LNHDA and CDR2 is SQIVND (reference sequence). For the CDR3, the DNA is TGTGCCAGTAGTATGTTGCAGGGTTCGGGAACTGAAGCTTTCTTT. Its protein is CASSMLQGSGTEAFF. Looking up the rest from reference TRBV19 and TRBJ1-1 gives the full variable domain: DGGITQSPKYLFRKEGQNVTLSCEQNLNHDAMYWYRQDPGQGLRLIYYSQIVNDFQKGDIAEGYSVSREKKESFPLTVTSAQKNPTAFYLCASSMLQGSGTEAFFGQGTRLTVV.